The 30 T cell receptor beta chains reported below all come from one sample, sequenced in a study of CD8 T cells in ankylosing spondylitis. TCRdb passed the 5' RACE reads through MiXCR, listing each CDR3 protein once. This sample has approximately 150,000 distinct CDR3 sequences, with under 35% found just once. Sequenced sample: synovial fluid, either unsorted or a sorted T cell fraction (not recorded which). The receptors here all came from a male donor with ankylosing spondylitis.

This clonotype was detected ten times or more. This chain joins TRBV5-1 and TRBJ1-4, with 7 positions matching TRBD1. Germline V CDR1 and CDR2: SGHRS, YFSETQ. The CDR3 consists of 15 residues. V trimming: 0 bases; J trimming: 8 bases; junction bases outside the gene matches: 7. CDR3 nucleotides: TGCGCCAGCAGCTTGGAAACAGGGGCAAGGGAAAAACTGTTTTTT. Translated: CASSLETGAREKLFF.

This clonotype was picked up a small number of times. The rearrangement links TRBV11-2 to TRBJ2-4; D remains unclear. Trimming removed 5 bases from V and 7 bases from J, with 9 bases in between. Germline V gives CDR1 SGHAT, CDR2 FQNNGV. The CDR3 covers 12 residues. The CDR3 loop is CASSPERNIQYF. CDR3 sequence (DNA): TGTGCCAGCAGCCCGGAGAGGAACATTCAGTACTTC.

This clonotype has a count of ten or more. The J gene is TRBJ2-7, the V gene TRBV6-2 or TRBV6-3, with 8 bases matching TRBD2. This CDR3 has 12 residues. Germline CDR1 reads MNHEY; CDR2 reads SVGEGT. V lost 6 bases, J lost 7 bases, and 5 bases stayed unmatched. The chain's CDR3 is CASRSGSPEQYF. The DNA for the CDR3 is TGTGCCAGCAGGAGCGGGAGCCCGGAGCAGTACTTC.

This clonotype turned up a few times. V and J are TRBV7-3 and TRBJ2-7, with D tentatively TRBD2 (7 bases). The CDR3 contains 15 residues. Trimming pared 2 bases from V and 1 base from J, leaving 12 bases between. Looked up from germline, CDR1 is SGHTA and CDR2 is FQGTGA. The CDR3 spells CASSLFGGASYEQYF. As DNA, the CDR3 is TGTGCCAGCAGCTTATTTGGGGGGGCTTCCTACGAGCAGTACTTC.

This clonotype was seen more than once but under ten times. The rearrangement links TRBV20-1 to TRBJ2-5; the match to TRBD1 covers 12 bases. This CDR3 region has 15 residues. Germline loops: CDR1 DFQATT, CDR2 SNEGSKA (reference sequence). V shed 2 bases, J shed 5 bases, and the junction held 6 bases outside the gene matches. The CDR3 here is CSARSGQGAIETQYF. Here the CDR3 DNA reads TGCAGTGCTAGATCGGGACAGGGGGCAATTGAGACCCAGTACTTC.

V gene TRBV5-1 combines with J gene TRBJ2-5, with 11 bases lining up with TRBD2. Per germline, CDR1 SGHRS and CDR2 YFSETQ. The CDR3 runs to 16 residues. The ends lost 2 bases at V and 1 base at J; junction bases unmatched: 4. The CDR3 region is CASSFRLAGGQETQYF. CDR3 sequence (DNA): TGCGCCAGCAGCTTTCGGCTAGCGGGGGGCCAAGAGACCCAGTACTTC.

The V and J genes are TRBV24-1 and TRBJ2-3; 8 nucleotides match TRBD2. The V segment lost 10 bases and the J segment 5 bases; nucleotides outside the gene matches: 7. Germline CDR1 and CDR2: KGHDR and SFDVKD. The CDR3 is 13 residues long. DNA of the CDR3: TGTGCCACAAGCGGGGGCGGGGGAGATACGCAGTATTTT. Translated, it gives CATSGGGGDTQYF.

This clonotype has ten or more counts. The chain employs TRBV7-9 and TRBJ1-2; a possible D gene is TRBD1 (5 bases). This CDR3 comprises 14 residues. The V end was cut by 5 bases, the J end by 12 bases, with 22 bases between. The germline V gene encodes CDR1 SEHNR and CDR2 FQNEAQ (reference sequence). The CDR3 DNA reads TGTGCCAGCAGCCTCTTCGGGACGCCATCCTACGACACCTTC. Translation gives CASSLFGTPSYDTF.

The rearrangement links TRBV11-2 to TRBJ2-1; 7 positions agree with TRBD2. The V segment lost 2 bases and the J segment 9 bases; nucleotides outside the gene matches: 7. The CDR3 length is 14 residues. Germline V gives CDR1 SGHAT, CDR2 FQNNGV. CDR3 sequence (DNA): TGTGCCAGCAGCTTAACCCCGGGCGGGGGTGAGCAGTTCTTC. It is translated as CASSLTPGGGEQFF.

This clonotype was seen many times. This chain links TRBV20-1 with TRBJ2-5, with 11 bases identical to TRBD2. The trim removed 2 bases at V and 5 bases at J, leaving 4 bases unmatched. This CDR3 spans 14 amino acids. Germline V gives CDR1 DFQATT, CDR2 SNEGSKA (reference sequence). The CDR3 coding sequence is TGCAGTGCTAGACTAGCGGGAGGCGGGGAGACCCAGTACTTC. It yields the protein CSARLAGGGETQYF.

This clonotype was picked up a small number of times. This rearrangement joins TRBV11-1 to TRBJ2-1; possible D gene TRBD2, 5 bases. The CDR3 totals 14 residues. Germline V gives CDR1 SGHAT, CDR2 FQDESV (reference sequence). Trimming left V 1 base short and J 6 bases short, with 10 bases between. CDR3 DNA sequence: TGTGCCAGCAGCTTAGACGACTACACCAATGAGCAGTTCTTC. Protein product: CASSLDDYTNEQFF. Together with reference TRBV11-1 and TRBJ2-1, the CDR3 gives the full variable domain: EAEVAQSPRYKITEKSQAVAFWCDPISGHATLYWYRQILGQGPELLVQFQDESVVDDSQLPKDRFSAERLKGVDSTLKIQPAELGDSAMYLCASSLDDYTNEQFFGPGTRLTVL.

V usage is TRBV18 and J usage is TRBJ2-5, with D hard to call. V was shortened by 1 base and J by 2 bases, with 14 bases between the two germline ends. Germline V gene sequence: CDR1 KGHSH, CDR2 LQKENI. CDR3 length equals 16 residues. CDR3: CASSPLTWQNQETQYF. The DNA of the CDR3 is TGTGCCAGCTCACCACTGACTTGGCAGAATCAAGAGACCCAGTACTTC.

This clonotype was found a few times. The V call is TRBV7-2, the J call TRBJ1-4, with a possible D match to TRBD1 (5 bases). There are 14 residues in the CDR3. The V gene's germline CDR1 is SGHTA and CDR2 FQGNSA. V was trimmed by 3 bases and J by 3 bases, leaving 8 bases between them. The CDR3 region has the DNA TGTGCCAGCAGCTTCCCGGGGGCTAATGAAAAACTGTTTTTT. This translates into CASSFPGANEKLFF.

This clonotype was observed at least ten times. An end of the junction does not agree with germline; a read error may underlie this. The V and J genes are TRBV7-7 and TRBJ2-5, with D possibly being TRBD1 (5 bases). Looked up from germline, CDR1 is SSHAT and CDR2 is FNYEAQ (reference sequence). This CDR3 contains 13 residues. CDR3 in amino acids: CASSLGVLETQYF. Here the CDR3 DNA reads TGTGCTAGCAGCTTAGGGGTTTTGGAGACCCAGTACTTC.

The rearrangement uses TRBV3-1 and TRBJ1-1, with 10 bases matching TRBD1. This CDR3 has 17 amino acids. V gave up 4 bases and J gave up 5 bases; unmatched junction bases: 13. Germline V gene data show CDR1 as LGHDT and CDR2 as YNNKEL (reference sequence). The CDR3 bases are TGTGCCAGCAGCCGACAGGGGGCAGGGGAGGTGAGGACTGAAGCTTTCTTT. It specifies CASSRQGAGEVRTEAFF.

This clonotype was seen a handful of times. CDR3 sequence reads: CASGDRRSSGNTIYF. CDR3 in DNA: TGTGCCAGCGGGGACAGGAGGAGCTCTGGAAACACCATATATTTT. The chain employs TRBV6-1 and TRBJ1-3; 8 bases agree with TRBD1. CDR1 and CDR2 from the germline V gene are MNHNS and SASEGT. V gave up 8 bases and J gave up 0 bases; unmatched junction bases: 6. This CDR3 is built from 15 residues.

This rearrangement joins TRBV7-9 to TRBJ1-6, with unresolved D. The germline V gene has CDR1 SEHNR and CDR2 FQNEAQ (reference sequence). V gave up 3 bases and J gave up 10 bases, with 10 bases separating them. The CDR3 length is 13 residues. The CDR3 spells CASSLSMASPLHF. CDR3 coding DNA: TGTGCCAGCAGCTTGTCTATGGCCTCACCCCTCCACTTT.

This clonotype was seen at least ten times. The chain employs TRBV12-3 or TRBV12-4 and TRBJ2-2, with D tentatively TRBD1 or TRBD2 (5 bases each). V lost 6 bases to trimming and J lost 6 bases, with 14 bases between them. The CDR3 runs to 14 residues. The CDR3 sequence: CASRGERGSGELFF. CDR3 coding DNA: TGTGCCAGCAGGGGAGAGAGGGGCTCCGGGGAGCTGTTTTTT.

The chain couples TRBV7-2 to TRBJ2-2, with 11 bases aligning to TRBD2. The V and J ends lost 5 bases and 5 bases, in that order; junction bases with no gene match: 7. The CDR3 totals 16 residues. CDR1 SGHTA and CDR2 FQGNSA come from the germline V gene. The CDR3 DNA reads TGTGCCAGCAGCCAACTAGCGGGAGCTCAGACCGGGGAGCTGTTTTTT. This translates into CASSQLAGAQTGELFF.

The gene calls are TRBV6-2 or TRBV6-3 and TRBJ2-1; D might be TRBD1 (6 bases). Per the germline V gene, CDR1 is MNHEY and CDR2 is SVGEGT. The length of the CDR3 is 14 residues. V lost 6 bases and J lost 4, with 13 bases in between. CDR3 loop: CASRTVDRYNEQFF. The DNA for the CDR3 is TGTGCCAGCAGAACCGTTGACAGGTACAATGAGCAGTTCTTC.

This clonotype was detected many times. V usage is TRBV6-5 and J usage is TRBJ1-4; 7 bases agree with TRBD1. The CDR3 covers 14 residues. From germline, CDR1 is MNHEY and CDR2 SVGAGI. Germline trimming cut 4 bases from V and 4 bases from J; bases unmatched to any gene: 3. This CDR3 reads CASSSGTVNEKLFF. CDR3 nucleotides: TGTGCCAGCAGTTCCGGGACAGTTAATGAAAAACTGTTTTTT.

The chain recombines TRBV12-3 or TRBV12-4 with TRBJ1-2; 7 bases map to TRBD1. V lost 2 bases to trimming and J lost 10 bases; unmatched junction nucleotides: 10. This CDR3 spans 14 amino acids. The CDR3 bases are TGTGCCAGCAGTTTAAACAGGGGACCATGGGACTACACCTTC. Protein product: CASSLNRGPWDYTF.

The rearrangement links TRBV18 to TRBJ2-7, with D possibly being TRBD1 or TRBD2 (5 bases each). Germline CDR1 is KGHSH and CDR2 is LQKENI. The CDR3 length is 14 residues. V gave up 0 bases and J gave up 2 bases, with 8 bases separating them. The CDR3 DNA is TGTGCCAGCTCACCACCTCGGGGCCCCTACGAGCAGTACTTC. Protein: CASSPPRGPYEQYF.

The V gene is TRBV7-3, the J gene TRBJ2-2; 7 nucleotides align to TRBD2. The V gene end was trimmed by 5 bases and the J gene end by 6 bases; junction bases not matched to a gene: 6. CDR3 size: 14 residues. Germline V gene sequence: CDR1 SGHTA, CDR2 FQGTGA. In DNA form, the CDR3 reads TGTGCCAGCAGCCCGTCACTAGCGCCCGGGGAGCTGTTTTTT. Protein product: CASSPSLAPGELFF.

V and J are TRBV28 and TRBJ2-3; D assignment may be TRBD1 or TRBD2 (5 bases each). Germline V gene data show CDR1 as MDHEN and CDR2 as SYDVKM. CDR3 length: 13 residues. V was pared by 4 bases and J by 0 bases, with 5 bases between. The CDR3 region has the DNA TGTGCCAGCAGTTGGGACAGCACAGATACGCAGTATTTT. Residues: CASSWDSTDTQYF.

The chain combines TRBV2 with TRBJ1-1, with a tentative D call TRBD1 (5 bases). There are 16 residues in the CDR3. In germline, CDR1 is SNHLY, CDR2 FYNNEI. Trimming stripped 6 bases from V and 4 bases from J, with 21 bases between. The CDR3 sequence: CASSHPRRGEGTEAFF. The CDR3 nucleotides read TGTGCCAGCAGCCATCCCAGGAGGGGCGAGGGCACTGAAGCTTTCTTT. Full variable domain (remainder filled in from reference TRBV2 and TRBJ1-1): EPEVTQTPSHQVTQMGQEVILRCVPISNHLYFYWYRQILGQKVEFLVSFYNNEISEKSEIFDDQFSVERPDGSNFTLKIRSTKLEDSAMYFCASSHPRRGEGTEAFFGQGTRLTVV.

Regarding this clonotype: With a much larger clone just one base away, this may be a read error. The chain carries TRBV29-1 and TRBJ1-2; no definite D call. The V end was cut by 6 bases, the J end by 6 bases, with 11 bases between. Germline V gives CDR1 SQVTM, CDR2 ANQGSEA. This CDR3 is built from 11 residues. This chain's CDR3 is CSVNLGDGYTF. CDR3 nucleotide sequence: TGCAGCGTCAACCTTGGGGATGGCTACACCTTC.

The V gene is TRBV20-1, the J gene TRBJ2-3; 10 positions match TRBD2. From germline, CDR1 is DFQATT and CDR2 SNEGSKA (reference sequence). The ends lost 3 bases at V and 9 bases at J; junction bases unmatched: 3. The CDR3 loop spans 12 amino acids. The CDR3 protein is CSASLAGETQYF. The CDR3 region has the DNA TGCAGTGCTAGCCTAGCGGGGGAGACGCAGTATTTT.

The table lists this clonotype with a few counts. The chain couples TRBV2 to TRBJ2-2; 7 bases fit TRBD2. Germline CDR1 is SNHLY and CDR2 is FYNNEI. The CDR3 contains 14 residues. V was pared by 6 bases and J by 3 bases, with 4 bases of the junction left unmatched. CDR3 amino acids: CASSYLADTGELFF. CDR3 sequence (DNA): TGTGCCAGCAGCTACCTAGCGGACACCGGGGAGCTGTTTTTT.

This clonotype qualifies as medium-sized. The chain links TRBV7-2 to TRBJ2-7; D is unclear. The CDR3 is made up of 15 amino acids. The germline V gene has CDR1 SGHTA and CDR2 FQGNSA. The germline V and J ends were trimmed by 1 base and 4 bases, with 14 bases remaining between them. The CDR3 bases are TGTGCCAGCAGCTTAGTTTTCGGCGAAAAATACGAGCAGTACTTC. Its translation is CASSLVFGEKYEQYF.